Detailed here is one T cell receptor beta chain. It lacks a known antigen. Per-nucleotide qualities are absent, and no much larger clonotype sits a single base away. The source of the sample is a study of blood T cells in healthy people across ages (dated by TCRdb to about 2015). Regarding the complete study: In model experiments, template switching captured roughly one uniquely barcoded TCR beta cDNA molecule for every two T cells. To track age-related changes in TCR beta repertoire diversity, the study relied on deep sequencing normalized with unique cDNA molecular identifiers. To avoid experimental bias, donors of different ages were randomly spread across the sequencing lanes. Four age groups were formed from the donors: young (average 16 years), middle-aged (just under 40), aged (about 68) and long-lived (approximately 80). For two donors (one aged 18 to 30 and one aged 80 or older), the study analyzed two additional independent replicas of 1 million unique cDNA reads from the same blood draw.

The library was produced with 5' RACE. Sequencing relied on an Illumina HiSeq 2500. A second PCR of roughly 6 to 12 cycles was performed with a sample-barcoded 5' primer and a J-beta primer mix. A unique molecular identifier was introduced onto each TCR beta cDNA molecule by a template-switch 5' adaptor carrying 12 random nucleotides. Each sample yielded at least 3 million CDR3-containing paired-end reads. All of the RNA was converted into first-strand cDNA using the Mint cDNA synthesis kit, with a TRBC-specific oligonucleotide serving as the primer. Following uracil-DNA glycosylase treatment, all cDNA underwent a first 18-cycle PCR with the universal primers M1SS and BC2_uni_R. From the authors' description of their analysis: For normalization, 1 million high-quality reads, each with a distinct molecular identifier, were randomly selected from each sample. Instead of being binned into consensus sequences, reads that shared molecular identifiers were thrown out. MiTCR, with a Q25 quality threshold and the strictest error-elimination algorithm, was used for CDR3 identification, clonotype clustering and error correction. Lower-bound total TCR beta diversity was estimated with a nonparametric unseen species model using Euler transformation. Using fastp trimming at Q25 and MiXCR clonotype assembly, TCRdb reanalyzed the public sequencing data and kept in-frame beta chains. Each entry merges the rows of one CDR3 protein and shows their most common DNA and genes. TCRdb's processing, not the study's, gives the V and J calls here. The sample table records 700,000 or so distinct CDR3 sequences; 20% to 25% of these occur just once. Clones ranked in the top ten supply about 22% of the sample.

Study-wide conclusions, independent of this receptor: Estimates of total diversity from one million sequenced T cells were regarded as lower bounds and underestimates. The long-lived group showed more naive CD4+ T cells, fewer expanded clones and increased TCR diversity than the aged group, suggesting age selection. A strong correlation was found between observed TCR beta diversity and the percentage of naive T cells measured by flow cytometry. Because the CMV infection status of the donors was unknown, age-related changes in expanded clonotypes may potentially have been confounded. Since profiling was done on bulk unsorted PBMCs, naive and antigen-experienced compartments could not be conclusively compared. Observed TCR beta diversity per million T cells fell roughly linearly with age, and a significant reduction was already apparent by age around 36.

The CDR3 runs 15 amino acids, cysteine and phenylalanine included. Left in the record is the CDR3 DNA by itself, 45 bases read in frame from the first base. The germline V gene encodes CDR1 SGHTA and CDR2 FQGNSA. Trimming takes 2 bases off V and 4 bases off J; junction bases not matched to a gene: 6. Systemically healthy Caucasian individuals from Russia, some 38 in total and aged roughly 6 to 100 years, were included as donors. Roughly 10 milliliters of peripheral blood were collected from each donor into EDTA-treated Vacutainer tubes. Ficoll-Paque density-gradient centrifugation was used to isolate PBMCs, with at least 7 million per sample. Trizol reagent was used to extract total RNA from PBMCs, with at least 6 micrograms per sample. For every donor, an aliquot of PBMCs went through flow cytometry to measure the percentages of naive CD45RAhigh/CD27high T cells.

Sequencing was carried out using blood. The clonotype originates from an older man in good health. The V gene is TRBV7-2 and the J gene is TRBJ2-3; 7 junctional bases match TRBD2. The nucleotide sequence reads TGTGCCAGCAGCTTAAGGGCGGGAGAGGCAGATACGCAGTATTTT. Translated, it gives CASSLRAGEADTQYF.